A single sample is the source of the 3 T cell receptor beta chains below, sequenced in a study of T cell responses to AZD1222 COVID-19 vaccine. The method was immunoSEQ multiplex PCR; TCRdb's version includes in-frame clones alone and lacks a portion of them. Found here are over 150,000 clones, just over 90% of them singletons; the top ten hold roughly 4.5%. Sequenced here: peripheral blood, sampled on day 0 of MenACWY control vaccination. These receptors were taken from an adult in good health.

The chain's CDR3 is CASSLNRDTEAFF. As DNA, the CDR3 is TGCGCCAGCAGTCTAAACAGGGATACTGAAGCTTTCTTT. The gene calls are TRBV10-1 and TRBJ1-1; D may be TRBD1 (6 bases). The CDR3 runs to 13 residues. Deletions cut 5 bases from V and 5 bases from J, with 12 bases between. The germline V gene has CDR1 WNHNN and CDR2 SYGVQD (reference sequence).

The V call is TRBV10-3, the J call TRBJ2-1; D unresolved. Trimming pared 4 bases from V and 8 bases from J, leaving 6 bases between. Germline assignment: CDR1 ENHRY and CDR2 SYGVKD. This CDR3 region has 11 residues. CDR3 sequence (DNA): TGTGCCATCAGTGTTGGGGATGAGCAGTTCTTC. Translated: CAISVGDEQFF.

This chain connects TRBV5-1 to TRBJ2-5; 7 bases agree with TRBD2. V lost 4 bases and J lost 4; bases outside the gene matches: 19. Germline V gives CDR1 SGHRS, CDR2 YFSETQ. The CDR3 covers 18 residues. The CDR3 DNA is TGCGCCAGCAGCGCACGAGCGGCGGGAGTCACGCTGTTAGAGACCCAGTACTTC. Protein sequence: CASSARAAGVTLLETQYF.